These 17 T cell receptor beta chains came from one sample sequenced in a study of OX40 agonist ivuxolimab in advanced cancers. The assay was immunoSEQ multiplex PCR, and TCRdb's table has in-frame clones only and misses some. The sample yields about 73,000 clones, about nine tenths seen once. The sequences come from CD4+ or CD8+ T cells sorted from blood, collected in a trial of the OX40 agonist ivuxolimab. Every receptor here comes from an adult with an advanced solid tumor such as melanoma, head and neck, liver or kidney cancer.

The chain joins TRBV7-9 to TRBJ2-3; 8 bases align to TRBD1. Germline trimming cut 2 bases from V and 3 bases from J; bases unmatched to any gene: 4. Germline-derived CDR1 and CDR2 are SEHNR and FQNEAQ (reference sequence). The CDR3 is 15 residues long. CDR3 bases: TGTGCCAGCAGCTTAACTACAGGGGGGACAGATACGCAGTATTTT. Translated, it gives CASSLTTGGTDTQYF.

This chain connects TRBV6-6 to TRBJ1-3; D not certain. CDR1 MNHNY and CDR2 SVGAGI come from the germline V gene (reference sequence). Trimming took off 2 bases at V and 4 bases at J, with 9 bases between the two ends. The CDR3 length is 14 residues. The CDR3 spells CASSYGEGGNTIYF. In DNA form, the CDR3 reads TGTGCCAGCAGTTACGGAGAGGGAGGAAACACCATATATTTT.

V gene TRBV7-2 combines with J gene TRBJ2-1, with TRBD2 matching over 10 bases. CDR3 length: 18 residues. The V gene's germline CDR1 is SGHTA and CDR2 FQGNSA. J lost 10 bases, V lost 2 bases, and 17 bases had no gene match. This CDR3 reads CASSLLGMSGRATWEQFF. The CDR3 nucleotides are TGTGCCAGCAGCTTACTGGGTATGAGCGGGAGGGCCACTTGGGAGCAGTTCTTC.

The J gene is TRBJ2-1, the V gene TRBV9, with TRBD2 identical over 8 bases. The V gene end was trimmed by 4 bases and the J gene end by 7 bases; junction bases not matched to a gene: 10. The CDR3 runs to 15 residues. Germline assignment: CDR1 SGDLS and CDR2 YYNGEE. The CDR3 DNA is TGTGCCAGCAGCCCTCTTCTGACTAGCGAGAATGAGCAGTTCTTC. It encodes CASSPLLTSENEQFF.

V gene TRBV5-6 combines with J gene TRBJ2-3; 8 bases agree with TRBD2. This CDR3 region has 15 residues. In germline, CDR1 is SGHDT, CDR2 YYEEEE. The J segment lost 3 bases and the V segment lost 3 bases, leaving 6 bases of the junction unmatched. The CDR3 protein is CASSSQGGRTDTQYF. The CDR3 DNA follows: TGTGCCAGCAGCTCCCAGGGCGGGAGGACAGATACGCAGTATTTT.

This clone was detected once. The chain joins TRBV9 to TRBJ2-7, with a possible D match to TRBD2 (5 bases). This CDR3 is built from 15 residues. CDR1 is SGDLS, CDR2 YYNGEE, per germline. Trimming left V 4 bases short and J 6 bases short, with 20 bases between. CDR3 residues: CASSPRWEPGPEQYF. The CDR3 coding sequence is TGTGCCAGCAGCCCCCGTTGGGAGCCCGGGCCCGAGCAGTACTTC.

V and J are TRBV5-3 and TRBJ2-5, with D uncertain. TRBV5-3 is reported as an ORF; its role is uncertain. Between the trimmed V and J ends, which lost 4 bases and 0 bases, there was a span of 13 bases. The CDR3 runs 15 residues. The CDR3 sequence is CARSHSHGNQETQYF. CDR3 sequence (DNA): TGTGCCAGAAGCCATTCTCATGGGAACCAAGAGACCCAGTACTTC.

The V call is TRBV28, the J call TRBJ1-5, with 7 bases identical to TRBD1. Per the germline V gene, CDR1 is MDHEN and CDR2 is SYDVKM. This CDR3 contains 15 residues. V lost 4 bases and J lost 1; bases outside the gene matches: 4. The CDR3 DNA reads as TGTGCCAGCAGTTCACCGGGACAGAGCAATCAGCCCCAGCATTTT. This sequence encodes CASSSPGQSNQPQHF. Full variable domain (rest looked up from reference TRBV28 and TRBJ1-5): DVKVTQSSRYLVKRTGEKVFLECVQDMDHENMFWYRQDPGLGLRLIYFSYDVKMKEKGDIPEGYSVSREKKERFSLILESASTNQTSMYLCASSSPGQSNQPQHFGDGTRLSIL.

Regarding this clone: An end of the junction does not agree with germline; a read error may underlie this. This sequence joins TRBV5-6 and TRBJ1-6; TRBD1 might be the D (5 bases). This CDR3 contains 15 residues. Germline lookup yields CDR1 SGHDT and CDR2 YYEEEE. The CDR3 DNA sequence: TGTGCCAGCAGGGTGAGGGGCTCCAATAATTCACCCCTCCACTTT. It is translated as CASRVRGSNNSPLHF.

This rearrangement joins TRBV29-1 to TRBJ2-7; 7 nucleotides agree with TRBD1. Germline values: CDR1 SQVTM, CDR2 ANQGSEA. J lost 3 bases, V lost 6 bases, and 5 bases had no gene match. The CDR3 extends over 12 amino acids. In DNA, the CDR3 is TGCAGCGTCGGCGGACAGGACTACGAGCAGTACTTC. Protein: CSVGGQDYEQYF.

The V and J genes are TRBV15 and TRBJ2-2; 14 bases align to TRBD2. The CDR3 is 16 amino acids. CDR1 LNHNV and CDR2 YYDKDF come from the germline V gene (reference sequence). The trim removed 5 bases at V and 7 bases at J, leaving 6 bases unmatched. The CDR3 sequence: CATSRAGTSGSGELFF. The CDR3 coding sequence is TGTGCCACCAGCCGGGCGGGGACTAGCGGGAGCGGGGAGCTGTTTTTT. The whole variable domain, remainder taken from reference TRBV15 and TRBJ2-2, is DAMVIQNPRYQVTQFGKPVTLSCSQTLNHNVMYWYQQKSSQAPKLLFHYYDKDFNNEADTPDNFQSRRPNTSFCFLDIRSPGLGDTAMYLCATSRAGTSGSGELFFGEGSRLTVL.

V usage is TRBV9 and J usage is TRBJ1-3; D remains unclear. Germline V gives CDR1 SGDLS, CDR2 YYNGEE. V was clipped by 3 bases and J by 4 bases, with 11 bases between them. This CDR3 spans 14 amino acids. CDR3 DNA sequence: TGTGCCAGCAGCGCAGGATTCATGGGAAACACCATATATTTT. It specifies CASSAGFMGNTIYF.

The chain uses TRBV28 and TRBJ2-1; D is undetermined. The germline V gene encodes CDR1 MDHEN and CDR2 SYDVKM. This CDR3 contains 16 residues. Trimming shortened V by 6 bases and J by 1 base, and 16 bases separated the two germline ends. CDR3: CASSDRGPRSYNEQFF. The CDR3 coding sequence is TGTGCCAGCAGCGATAGAGGCCCCAGGTCCTACAATGAGCAGTTCTTC.

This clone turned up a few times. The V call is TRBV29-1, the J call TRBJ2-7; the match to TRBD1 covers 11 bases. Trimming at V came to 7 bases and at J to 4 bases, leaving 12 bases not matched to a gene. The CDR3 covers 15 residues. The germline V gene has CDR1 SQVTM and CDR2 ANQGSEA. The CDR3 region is CSGGVFRDRGYEQYF. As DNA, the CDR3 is TGCAGCGGCGGGGTTTTCCGGGACAGGGGGTACGAGCAGTACTTC.

CDR3 amino acids: CASSFGPAGIGVYEQYF. CDR3 DNA: TGTGCCAGCAGTTTCGGGCCAGCCGGAATAGGGGTCTACGAGCAGTACTTC. This sequence joins TRBV27 and TRBJ2-7, with D perhaps TRBD1 (5 bases). Trimming pared 3 bases from V and 3 bases from J, leaving 21 bases between. There are 17 residues in the CDR3. Germline values: CDR1 MNHEY, CDR2 SMNVEV (reference sequence).

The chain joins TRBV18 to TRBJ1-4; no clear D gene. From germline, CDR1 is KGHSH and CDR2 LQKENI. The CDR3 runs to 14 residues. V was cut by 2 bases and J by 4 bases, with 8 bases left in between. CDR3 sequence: CASSPAQSNEKLFF. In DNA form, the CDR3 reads TGTGCCAGCTCACCAGCACAGAGTAATGAAAAACTGTTTTTT.

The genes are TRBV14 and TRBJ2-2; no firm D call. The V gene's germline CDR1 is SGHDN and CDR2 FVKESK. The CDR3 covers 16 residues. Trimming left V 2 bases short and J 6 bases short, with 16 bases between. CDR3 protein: CASSQLLQRNSGELFF. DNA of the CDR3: TGTGCCAGCAGCCAACTTCTGCAAAGAAACTCCGGGGAGCTGTTTTTT.